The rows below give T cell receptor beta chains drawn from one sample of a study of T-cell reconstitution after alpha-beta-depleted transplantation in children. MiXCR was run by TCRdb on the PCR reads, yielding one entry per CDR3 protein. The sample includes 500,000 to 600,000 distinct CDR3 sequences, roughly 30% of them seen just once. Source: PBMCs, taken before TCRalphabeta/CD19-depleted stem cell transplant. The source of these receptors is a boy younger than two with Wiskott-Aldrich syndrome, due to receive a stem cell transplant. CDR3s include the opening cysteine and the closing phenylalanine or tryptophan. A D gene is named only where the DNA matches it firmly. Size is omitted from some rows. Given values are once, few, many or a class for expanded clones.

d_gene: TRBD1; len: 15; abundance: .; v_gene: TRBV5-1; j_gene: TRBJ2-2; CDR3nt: TGCGCCAGCAGCTCGACAGGGGGTTTCACCGGGGAGCTGTTTTTT; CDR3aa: CASSSTGGFTGELFF
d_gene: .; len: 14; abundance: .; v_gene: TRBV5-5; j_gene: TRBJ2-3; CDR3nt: TGTGCCAGCAGCTTGACTCATAACACAGATACGCAGTATTTT; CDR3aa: CASSLTHNTDTQYF
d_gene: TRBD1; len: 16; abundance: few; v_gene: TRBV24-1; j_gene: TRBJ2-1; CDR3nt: TGTGCCACCAGTGATGCCGGGACAGGATCATACAATGAGCAGTTCTTC; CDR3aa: CATSDAGTGSYNEQFF
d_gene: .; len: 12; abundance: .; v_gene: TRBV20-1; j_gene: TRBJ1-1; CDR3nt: TGCAGTGCTATTGGTATGAACACTGAAGCTTTCTTT; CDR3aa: CSAIGMNTEAFF
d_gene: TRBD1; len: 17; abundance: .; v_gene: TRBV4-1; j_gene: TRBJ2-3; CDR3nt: TGCGCCAGCAGCCAAGGCCCAGGACAGGGGACCGGAGATACGCAGTATTTT; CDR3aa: CASSQGPGQGTGDTQYF
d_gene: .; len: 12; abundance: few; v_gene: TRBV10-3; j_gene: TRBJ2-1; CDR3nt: TGTGCCATCAGCACCTTCCACAATGAGCAGTTCTTC; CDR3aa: CAISTFHNEQFF
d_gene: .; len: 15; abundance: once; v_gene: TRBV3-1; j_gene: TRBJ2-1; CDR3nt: TGTGCCAGCAGCGCCCGGTTGAGCTCCTACAATGAGCAGTTCTTC; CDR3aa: CASSARLSSYNEQFF
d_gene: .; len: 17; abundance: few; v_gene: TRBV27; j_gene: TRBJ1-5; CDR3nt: TGTGCCAGCAGTCCCGGACCGGGACGTCGAGCGAATCAGCCCCAGCATTTT; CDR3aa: CASSPGPGRRANQPQHF
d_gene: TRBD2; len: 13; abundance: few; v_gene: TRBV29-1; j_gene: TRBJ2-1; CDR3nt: TGCAGCGGTAGCGGGAGCTCCTACAATGAGCAGTTCTTC; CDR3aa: CSGSGSSYNEQFF
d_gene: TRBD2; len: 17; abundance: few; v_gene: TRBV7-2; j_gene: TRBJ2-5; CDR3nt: TGTGCCAGCAGCCCAGGGTGGGCTAGCGGGATTAGTGAGACCCAGTACTTC; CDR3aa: CASSPGWASGISETQYF
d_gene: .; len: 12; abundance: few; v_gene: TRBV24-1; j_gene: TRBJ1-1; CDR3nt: TGTGCCACCGGACCCAGGGGCACTGAAGCTTTCTTT; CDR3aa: CATGPRGTEAFF
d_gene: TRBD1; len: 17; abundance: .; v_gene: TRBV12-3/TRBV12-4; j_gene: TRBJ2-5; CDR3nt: TGTGCCAGCAGTTTAGATATAGGGGGCGGGTTAGTCGAGACCCAGTACTTC; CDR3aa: CASSLDIGGGLVETQYF
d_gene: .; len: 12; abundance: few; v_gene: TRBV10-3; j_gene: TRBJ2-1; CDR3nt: TGTGCCATCAGTGAGAGGAGGGATGAGCAGTTCTTC; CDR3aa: CAISERRDEQFF
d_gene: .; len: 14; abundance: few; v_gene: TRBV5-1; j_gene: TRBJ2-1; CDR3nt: TGCGCCAGCAGCTTGGAGGGCTCCCCCAATGAGCAGTTCTTC; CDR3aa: CASSLEGSPNEQFF
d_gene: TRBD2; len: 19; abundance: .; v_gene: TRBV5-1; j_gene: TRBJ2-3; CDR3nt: TGCGCCAGCAGCCCCCAACCGGGACTAGCGGGAGGAGACACAGATACGCAGTATTTT; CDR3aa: CASSPQPGLAGGDTDTQYF
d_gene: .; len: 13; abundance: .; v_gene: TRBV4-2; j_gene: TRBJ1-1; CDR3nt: TGTGCCAGCAGCCAAGAGGAGGGGACTGAAGCTTTCTTT; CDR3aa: CASSQEEGTEAFF
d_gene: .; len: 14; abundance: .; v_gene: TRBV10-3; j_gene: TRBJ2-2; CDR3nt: TGTGCCATCAGCGAAAAGGAGGGTACCGGGGAGCTGTTTTTT; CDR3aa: CAISEKEGTGELFF
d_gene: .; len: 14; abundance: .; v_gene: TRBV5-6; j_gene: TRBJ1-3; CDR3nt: TGTGCCAGCAGCTTGTGGCACTCTGGAAACACCATATATTTT; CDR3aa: CASSLWHSGNTIYF
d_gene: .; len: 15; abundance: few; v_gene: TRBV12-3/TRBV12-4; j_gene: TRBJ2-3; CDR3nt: TGTGCCAGCAAATTTAGATTTCAGGACACAGATACGCAGTATTTT; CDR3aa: CASKFRFQDTDTQYF
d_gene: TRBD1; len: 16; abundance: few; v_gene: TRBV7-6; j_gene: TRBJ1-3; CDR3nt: TGTGCCAGCAGCTTTACAGGGGCCAGCTCTGGAAACACCATATATTTT; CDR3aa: CASSFTGASSGNTIYF
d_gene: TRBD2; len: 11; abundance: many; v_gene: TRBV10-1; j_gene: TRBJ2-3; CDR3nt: TGCGCCAGCAGTGCGGGAGGAACGCAGTATTTT; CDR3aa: CASSAGGTQYF
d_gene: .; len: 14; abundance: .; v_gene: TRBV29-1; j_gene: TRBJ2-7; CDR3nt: TGCAGCGTTGTAACCCCTGGACTGCCCGGGGAGCAGTACTTC; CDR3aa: CSVVTPGLPGEQYF
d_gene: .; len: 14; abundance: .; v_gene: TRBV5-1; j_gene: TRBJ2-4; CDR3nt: TGCGCCAGCAGCTTGAGGCAGTTTATTGGCATTCAGTACTTC; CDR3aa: CASSLRQFIGIQYF
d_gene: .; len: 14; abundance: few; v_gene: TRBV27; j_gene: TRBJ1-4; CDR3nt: TGTGCCAGCAGGACGAGCAGACGTAATGAAAAACTGTTTTTT; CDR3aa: CASRTSRRNEKLFF
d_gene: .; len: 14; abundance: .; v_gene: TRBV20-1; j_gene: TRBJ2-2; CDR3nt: TGCAGTGCTAGCGGGACTGAGAACACCGGGGAGCTGTTTTTT; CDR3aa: CSASGTENTGELFF
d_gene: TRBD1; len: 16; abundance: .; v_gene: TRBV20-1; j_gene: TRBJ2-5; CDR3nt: TGCAGTGCTAGAGATATTAGACAGGGAATCCAAGAGACCCAGTACTTC; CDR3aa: CSARDIRQGIQETQYF
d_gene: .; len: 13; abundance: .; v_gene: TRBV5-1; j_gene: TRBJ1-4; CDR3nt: TGCGCCAGCAGCTTGGGCAGGGGCGAAAAACTGTTTTTT; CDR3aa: CASSLGRGEKLFF
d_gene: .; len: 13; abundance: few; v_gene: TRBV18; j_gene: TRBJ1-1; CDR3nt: TGTGCCAGCTCACCACTGGGGGGGACTGAAGCTTTCTTT; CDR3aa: CASSPLGGTEAFF
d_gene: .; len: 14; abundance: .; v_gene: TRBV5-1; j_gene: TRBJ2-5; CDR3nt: TGCGCCAGCAGCTTGGTTCGGCGAGAGGAGACCCAGTACTTC; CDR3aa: CASSLVRREETQYF
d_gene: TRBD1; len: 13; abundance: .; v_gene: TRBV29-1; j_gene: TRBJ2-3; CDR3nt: TGCAGCGTTCGGGGACAGGGATCAGATACGCAGTATTTT; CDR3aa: CSVRGQGSDTQYF
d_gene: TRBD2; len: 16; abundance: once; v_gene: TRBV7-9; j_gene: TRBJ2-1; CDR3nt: TGTGCCAGCAGCCCCACTCTCCGGGAGGGCCGGAATGAGCAGTTCTTC; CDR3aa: CASSPTLREGRNEQFF
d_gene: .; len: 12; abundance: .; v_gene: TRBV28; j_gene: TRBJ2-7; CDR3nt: TGTGCCACCGCTATACCCCCCTACGAGCAGTACTTC; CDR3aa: CATAIPPYEQYF
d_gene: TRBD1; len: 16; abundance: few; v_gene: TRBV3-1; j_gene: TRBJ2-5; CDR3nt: TGTGCCAGCAGCCCGTCCCGGGACAGGGAACAAGAGACCCAGTACTTC; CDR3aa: CASSPSRDREQETQYF
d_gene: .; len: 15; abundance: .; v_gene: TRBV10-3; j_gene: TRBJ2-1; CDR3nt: TGTGCCATCAGTGCGAAACAGGGCCGGGACAATGAGCAGTTCTTC; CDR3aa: CAISAKQGRDNEQFF
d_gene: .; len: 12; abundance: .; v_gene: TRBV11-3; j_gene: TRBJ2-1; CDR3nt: TGTGCCAGCAGTAGAGCGAACAATGAGCAGTTCTTC; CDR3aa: CASSRANNEQFF
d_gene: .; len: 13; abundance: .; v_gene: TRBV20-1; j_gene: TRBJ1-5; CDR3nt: TGCAGTGCAAGAATACAGGGTAGCCAGCCCCAGCATTTT; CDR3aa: CSARIQGSQPQHF
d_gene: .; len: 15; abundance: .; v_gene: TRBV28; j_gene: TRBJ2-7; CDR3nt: TGTGCCAGCAGTTTACAGGGGATGAGCTCCTACGAGCAGTACTTC; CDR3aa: CASSLQGMSSYEQYF
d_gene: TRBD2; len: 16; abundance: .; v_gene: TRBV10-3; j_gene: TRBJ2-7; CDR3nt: TGTGCCATCAGTGAGCACCCTAGCGGGAGCTCCTACGAGCAGTACTTC; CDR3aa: CAISEHPSGSSYEQYF
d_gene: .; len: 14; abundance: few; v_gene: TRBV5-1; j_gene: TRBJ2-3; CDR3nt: TGCGCCAGCAGCTCTGGGACTAGCACAGATACGCAGTATTTT; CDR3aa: CASSSGTSTDTQYF
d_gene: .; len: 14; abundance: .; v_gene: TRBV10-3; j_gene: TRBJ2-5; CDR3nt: TGTGCCATCATTGATATACAGGGAAAAGAGACCCAGTACTTC; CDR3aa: CAIIDIQGKETQYF
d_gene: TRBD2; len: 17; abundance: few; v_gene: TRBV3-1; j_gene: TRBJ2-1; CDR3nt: TGTGCCAGCAGCCAAGATCTAGCGGGAGGTTCGTACAATGAGCAGTTCTTC; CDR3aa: CASSQDLAGGSYNEQFF
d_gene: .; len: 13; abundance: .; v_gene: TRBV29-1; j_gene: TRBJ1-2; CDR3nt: TGCAGCGCGGCGACCAATCCCCTCTATGGCTACACCTTC; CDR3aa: CSAATNPLYGYTF
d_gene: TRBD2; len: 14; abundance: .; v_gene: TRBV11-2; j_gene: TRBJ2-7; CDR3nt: TGTGCCAGCAGCTTTATCGGGAGGGTCGACGAGCAGTACTTC; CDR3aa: CASSFIGRVDEQYF
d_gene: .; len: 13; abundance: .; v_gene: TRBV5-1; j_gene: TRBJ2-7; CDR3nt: TGCGCCAGCACCGCGGGCGGTGAGTACGAGCAGTACTTC; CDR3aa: CASTAGGEYEQYF
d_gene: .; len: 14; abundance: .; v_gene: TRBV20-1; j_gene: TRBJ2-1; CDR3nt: TGCAGTGCTAGACGTGCGGGACCATCCGTTGAGCAGTTCTTC; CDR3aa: CSARRAGPSVEQFF
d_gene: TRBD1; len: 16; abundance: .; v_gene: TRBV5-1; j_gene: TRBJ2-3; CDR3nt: TGCGCCAGCAGCTTGTACGGGACAGCTAGCACAGATACGCAGTATTTT; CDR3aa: CASSLYGTASTDTQYF
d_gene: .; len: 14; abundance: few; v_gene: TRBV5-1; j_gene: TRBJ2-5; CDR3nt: TGCGCCAGCAATGACCTATCAATGGGAGAGACCCAGTACTTC; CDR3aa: CASNDLSMGETQYF
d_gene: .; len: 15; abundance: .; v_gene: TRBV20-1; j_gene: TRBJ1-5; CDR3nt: TGCAGTGCTAGAGACCTGCTATATAGCAATCAGCCCCAGCATTTT; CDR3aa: CSARDLLYSNQPQHF
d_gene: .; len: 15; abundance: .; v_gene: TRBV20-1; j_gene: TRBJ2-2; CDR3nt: TGCAGTGCTAGAGTTCCGACTTCAAACACCGGGGAGCTGTTTTTT; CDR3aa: CSARVPTSNTGELFF